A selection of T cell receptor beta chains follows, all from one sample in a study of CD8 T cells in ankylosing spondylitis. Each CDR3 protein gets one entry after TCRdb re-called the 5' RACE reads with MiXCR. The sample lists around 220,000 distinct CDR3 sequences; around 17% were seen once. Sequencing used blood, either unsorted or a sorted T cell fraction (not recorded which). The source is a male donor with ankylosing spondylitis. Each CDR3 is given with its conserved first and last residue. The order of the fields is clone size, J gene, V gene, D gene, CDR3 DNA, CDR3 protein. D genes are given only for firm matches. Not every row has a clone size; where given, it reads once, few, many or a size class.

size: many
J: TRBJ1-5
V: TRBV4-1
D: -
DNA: TGCGCCAGCAGCCAGAACAGGGAGCAGCCCCAGCATTTT
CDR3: CASSQNREQPQHF

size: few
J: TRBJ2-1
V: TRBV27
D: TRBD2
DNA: TGTGCCAGCAGAAACAGCGGGGGGCTTTACAATGAGCAGTTCTTC
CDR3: CASRNSGGLYNEQFF

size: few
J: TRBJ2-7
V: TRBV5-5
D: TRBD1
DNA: TGTGCCAGCAGCTTTCGGACAGGGACCTACGAGCAGTACTTC
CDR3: CASSFRTGTYEQYF

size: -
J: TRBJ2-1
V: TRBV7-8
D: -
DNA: TGTGCCAGCCGTGCCCCTGGGGGTCGAAGTGACAATGAGCAGTTCTTC
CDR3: CASRAPGGRSDNEQFF

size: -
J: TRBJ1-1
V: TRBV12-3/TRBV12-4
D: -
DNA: TGTGCCTGCGGGGCGGCTGGGGACACTGAAGCTTTCTTT
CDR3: CACGAAGDTEAFF

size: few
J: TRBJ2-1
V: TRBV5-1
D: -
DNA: TGCGCCAGCAGCCCTTGGGGCAGCTACAATGAGCAGTTCTTC
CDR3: CASSPWGSYNEQFF

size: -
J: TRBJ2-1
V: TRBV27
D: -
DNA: TGTGCCAGCAGTTTACTGGGAGACAATGAGCAGTTCTTC
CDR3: CASSLLGDNEQFF

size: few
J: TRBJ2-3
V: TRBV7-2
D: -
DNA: TGTGCCAGCAGCGCCCAACAGGGAACAGATACGCAGTATTTT
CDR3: CASSAQQGTDTQYF

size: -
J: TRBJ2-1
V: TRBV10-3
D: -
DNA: TGTGCCATCAGTGAGGTTCCCTCCAATGAGCAGTTCTTC
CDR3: CAISEVPSNEQFF

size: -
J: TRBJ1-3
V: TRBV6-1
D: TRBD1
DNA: TGTGCCAGCAGCTCCGTGGGGACAGGGGGAAACACCATATATTTT
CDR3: CASSSVGTGGNTIYF

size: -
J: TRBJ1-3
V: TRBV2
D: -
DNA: TGTGCCACCAGGACGGACTCTGGAAACACCATATATTTT
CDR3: CATRTDSGNTIYF

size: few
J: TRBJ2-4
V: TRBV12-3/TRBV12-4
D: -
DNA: TGTGCCAGCACTGCGACGGTAGCCAAAAACATTCAGTACTTC
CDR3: CASTATVAKNIQYF

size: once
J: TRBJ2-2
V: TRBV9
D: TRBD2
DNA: TGTGCCAGCAGCGTAGGAGCGGGGGCACACGGCGGGGAGCTGTTTTTT
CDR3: CASSVGAGAHGGELFF

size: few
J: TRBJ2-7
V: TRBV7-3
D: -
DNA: TGTGCCAGCAGCTTATTAGGCGGAACGGGCGAGCAGTACTTC
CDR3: CASSLLGGTGEQYF

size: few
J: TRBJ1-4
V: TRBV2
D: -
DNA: TGTGCCGCGGGACGGACAGTTGGTGAAAAACTGTTTTTT
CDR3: CAAGRTVGEKLFF

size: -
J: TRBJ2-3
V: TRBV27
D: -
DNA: TGTGCCAGCGGACGACGGGGGTCCCTTTATACCACAGATACGCAGTATTTT
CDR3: CASGRRGSLYTTDTQYF

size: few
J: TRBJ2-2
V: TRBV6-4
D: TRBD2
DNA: TGTGCCAGCAGTAGCGGGAGCACCGGGGAGCTGTTTTTT
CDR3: CASSSGSTGELFF

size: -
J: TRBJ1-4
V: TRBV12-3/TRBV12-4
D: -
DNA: TGTGCCAGCAGTTTTCCCCCCGCAACTAATGAAAAACTGTTTTTT
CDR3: CASSFPPATNEKLFF

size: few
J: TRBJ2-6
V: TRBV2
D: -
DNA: TGTGCCAGCAGTGACGACAGCTGGGGAAGCTCTGGGGCCAACGTCCTGACTTTC
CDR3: CASSDDSWGSSGANVLTF

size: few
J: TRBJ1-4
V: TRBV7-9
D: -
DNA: TGTGCCAGCAGCTCCAATACTTGGACAGAGCCGGGTGAAAAACTGTTTTTT
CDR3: CASSSNTWTEPGEKLFF

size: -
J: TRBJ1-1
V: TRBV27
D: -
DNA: TGTGCCAGCAGTTTATCGTGGGCCGGGAACACTGAAGCTTTCTTT
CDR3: CASSLSWAGNTEAFF

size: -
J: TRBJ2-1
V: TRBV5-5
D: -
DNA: TGTGCCAGCAGCGGCGGTCCGGGGGCGATCTACAATGAGCAGTTCTTC
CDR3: CASSGGPGAIYNEQFF

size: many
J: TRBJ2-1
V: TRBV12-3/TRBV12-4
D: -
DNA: TGTGCCAGCAGTCCTCAGGGTTACAATGAGCAGTTCTTC
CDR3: CASSPQGYNEQFF

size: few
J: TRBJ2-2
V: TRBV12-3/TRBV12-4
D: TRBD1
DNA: TGTGCCAGCAGTTTATGGGTGACAGGGACCGGGGAGCTGTTTTTT
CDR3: CASSLWVTGTGELFF

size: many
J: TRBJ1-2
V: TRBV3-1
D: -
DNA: TGTGCCAGCAGCCCGGGCCAAACCGGCTACACCTTC
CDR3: CASSPGQTGYTF

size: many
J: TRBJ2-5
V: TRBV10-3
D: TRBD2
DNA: TGTGCCTCCAAAGCGGGGTACCAAGAGACCCAGTACTTC
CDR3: CASKAGYQETQYF

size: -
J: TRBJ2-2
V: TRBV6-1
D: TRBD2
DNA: TGTGCCAGCAGTACCCTTACTAGCGGCCGCCCCGGCACCGGGGAGCTGTTTTTT
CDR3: CASSTLTSGRPGTGELFF

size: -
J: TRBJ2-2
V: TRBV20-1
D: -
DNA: TGCAGTGCGCCGAACCTTAGCTCCGGCACCGGGGAGCTGTTTTTT
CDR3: CSAPNLSSGTGELFF

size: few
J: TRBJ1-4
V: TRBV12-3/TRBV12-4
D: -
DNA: TGTGCCAGCAGTTACACCTGGAATGAAAAACTGTTTTTT
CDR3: CASSYTWNEKLFF

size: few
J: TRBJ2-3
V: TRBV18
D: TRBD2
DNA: TGTGCCAGCTCACCACCCCGACTAGCGGGAGAACCAGATACGCAGTATTTT
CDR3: CASSPPRLAGEPDTQYF

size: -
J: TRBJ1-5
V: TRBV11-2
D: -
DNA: TGTGCCAGCAGCTCTGGGTCTGGGGGGACGTTTAGCAATCAGCCCCAGCATTTT
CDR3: CASSSGSGGTFSNQPQHF

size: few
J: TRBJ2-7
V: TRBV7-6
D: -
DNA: TGTGCCAGCAGCTTAGAGGGGTGGTACGAGCAGTACTTC
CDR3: CASSLEGWYEQYF

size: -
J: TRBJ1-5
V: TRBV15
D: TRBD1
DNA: TGTGCCACCAGCCGGGACAGGGTAGAAAATCAGCCCCAGCATTTT
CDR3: CATSRDRVENQPQHF

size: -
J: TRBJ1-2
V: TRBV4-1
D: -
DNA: TGCGCCAGCAGCCAACGTCTGGCGACCGAGGACTATGGCTACACCTTC
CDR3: CASSQRLATEDYGYTF

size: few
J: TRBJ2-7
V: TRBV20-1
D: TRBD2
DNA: TGCAGTGCTCCACTAGCGGAGCCATCCTACGAGCAGTACTTC
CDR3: CSAPLAEPSYEQYF

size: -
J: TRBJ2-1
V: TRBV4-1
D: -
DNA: TGCGCCAGCAGCCAATGGCTGGGCCCCAACAATGAGCAGTTCTTC
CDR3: CASSQWLGPNNEQFF

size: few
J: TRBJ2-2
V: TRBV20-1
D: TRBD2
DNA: TGCAGTGCTGCGGGGACTAGTAGGACCGGGGAGCTGTTTTTT
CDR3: CSAAGTSRTGELFF

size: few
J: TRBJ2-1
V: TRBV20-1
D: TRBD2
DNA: TGCAGTGCTATGGGACTAGCCGAGAGCTCCTACAATGAGCAGTTCTTC
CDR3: CSAMGLAESSYNEQFF

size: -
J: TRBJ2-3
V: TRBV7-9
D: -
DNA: TGTGCCAGCAGCTTACTTGTCCAGTACACAGATACGCAGTATTTT
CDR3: CASSLLVQYTDTQYF

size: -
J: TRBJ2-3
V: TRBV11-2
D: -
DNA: TGTGCCAGCAGCTTAGATCGCCGAGCGGTCCTCACAGATACGCAGTATTTT
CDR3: CASSLDRRAVLTDTQYF

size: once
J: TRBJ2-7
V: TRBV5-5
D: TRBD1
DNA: TGTGCCAGCAGCTTGGGACAGGGGGACGCCTACGAGCAGTACTTC
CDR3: CASSLGQGDAYEQYF

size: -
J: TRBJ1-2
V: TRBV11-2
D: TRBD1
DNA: TGTGCCAGCAGCGGAGGGACAGTTTATGGCTACACCTTC
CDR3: CASSGGTVYGYTF

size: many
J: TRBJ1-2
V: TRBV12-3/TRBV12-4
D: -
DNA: TGTGCCAGCAGTTTAGGATCCCACTATGGCTACACCTTC
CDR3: CASSLGSHYGYTF

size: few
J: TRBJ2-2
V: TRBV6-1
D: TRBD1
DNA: TGTGCCAGCAATATACAGGGGACCACCGGGGAGCTGTTTTTT
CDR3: CASNIQGTTGELFF

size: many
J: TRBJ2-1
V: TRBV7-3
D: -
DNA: TGTGCCAGCAGCCCCACAGGGAACTACAATGAGCAGTTCTTC
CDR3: CASSPTGNYNEQFF

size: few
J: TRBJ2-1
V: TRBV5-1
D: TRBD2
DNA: TGCGCCAGCAGCTTGTCGGGGACTAGCGGAAACAATGAGCAGTTCTTC
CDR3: CASSLSGTSGNNEQFF

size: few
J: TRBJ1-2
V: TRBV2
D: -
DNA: TGTGCCAGCAGTGACAGGCCTGGGGGCTACACCTTC
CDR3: CASSDRPGGYTF

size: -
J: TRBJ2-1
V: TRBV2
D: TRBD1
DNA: TGTGCCAGGGGGACAGGAATATACAATGAGCAGTTCTTC
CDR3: CARGTGIYNEQFF

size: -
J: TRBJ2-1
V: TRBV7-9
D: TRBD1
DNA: TGTGCCAGCAGCTTAGTGGGACAGGGGCGCGGGAATGAGCAGTTCTTC
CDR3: CASSLVGQGRGNEQFF